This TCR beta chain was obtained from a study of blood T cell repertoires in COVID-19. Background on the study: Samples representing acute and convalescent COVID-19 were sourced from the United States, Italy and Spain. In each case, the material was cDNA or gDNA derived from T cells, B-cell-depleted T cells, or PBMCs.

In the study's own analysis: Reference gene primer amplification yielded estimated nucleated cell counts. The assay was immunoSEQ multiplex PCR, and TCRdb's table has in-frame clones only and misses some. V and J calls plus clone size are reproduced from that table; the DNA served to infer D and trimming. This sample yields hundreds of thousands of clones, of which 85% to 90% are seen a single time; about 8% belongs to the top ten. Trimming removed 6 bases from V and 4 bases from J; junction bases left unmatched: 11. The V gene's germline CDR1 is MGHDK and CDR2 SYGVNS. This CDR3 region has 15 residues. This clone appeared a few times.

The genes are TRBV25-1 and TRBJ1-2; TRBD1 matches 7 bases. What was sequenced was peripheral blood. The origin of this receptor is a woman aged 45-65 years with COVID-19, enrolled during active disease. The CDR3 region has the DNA TGTGCCAGCAGCCGCGGAGGGGGCGCGGGCTATGGCTACACCTTC. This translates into CASSRGGGAGYGYTF.